This T cell receptor beta chain was captured in a study of T cell responses to AZD1222 COVID-19 vaccine. TCRdb's copy holds only in-frame clones and misses some; the assay was immunoSEQ multiplex PCR. This table has 130,000 or so clones, around 89% appearing once. The CDR3 sequence is 11 residues long. Trimming left V 5 bases short and J 10 bases short, with 9 bases between. CDR1 and CDR2 from the germline V gene are MNHEY and SMNVEV (reference sequence). The origin of this receptor is an adult in good health. The rearrangement uses TRBV27 and TRBJ2-1; D is uncertain. The material sequenced was peripheral blood, taken on day 0 of AZD1222 vaccination. CDR3 nucleotide sequence: TGTGCCAGCAGTGAAGCAAGGGAGCAGTTCTTC. It is translated as CASSEAREQFF.